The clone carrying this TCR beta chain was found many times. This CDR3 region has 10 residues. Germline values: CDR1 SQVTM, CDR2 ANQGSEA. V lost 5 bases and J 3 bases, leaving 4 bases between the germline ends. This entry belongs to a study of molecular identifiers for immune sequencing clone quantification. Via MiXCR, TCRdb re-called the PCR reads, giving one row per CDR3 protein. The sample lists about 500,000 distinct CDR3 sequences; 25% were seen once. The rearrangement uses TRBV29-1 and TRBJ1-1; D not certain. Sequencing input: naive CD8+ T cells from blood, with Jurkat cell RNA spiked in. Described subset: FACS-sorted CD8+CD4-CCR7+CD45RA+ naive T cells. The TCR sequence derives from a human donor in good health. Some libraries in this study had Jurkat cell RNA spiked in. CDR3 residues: CSVWDTEAFF. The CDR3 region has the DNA TGCAGCGTTTGGGACACTGAAGCTTTCTTT.